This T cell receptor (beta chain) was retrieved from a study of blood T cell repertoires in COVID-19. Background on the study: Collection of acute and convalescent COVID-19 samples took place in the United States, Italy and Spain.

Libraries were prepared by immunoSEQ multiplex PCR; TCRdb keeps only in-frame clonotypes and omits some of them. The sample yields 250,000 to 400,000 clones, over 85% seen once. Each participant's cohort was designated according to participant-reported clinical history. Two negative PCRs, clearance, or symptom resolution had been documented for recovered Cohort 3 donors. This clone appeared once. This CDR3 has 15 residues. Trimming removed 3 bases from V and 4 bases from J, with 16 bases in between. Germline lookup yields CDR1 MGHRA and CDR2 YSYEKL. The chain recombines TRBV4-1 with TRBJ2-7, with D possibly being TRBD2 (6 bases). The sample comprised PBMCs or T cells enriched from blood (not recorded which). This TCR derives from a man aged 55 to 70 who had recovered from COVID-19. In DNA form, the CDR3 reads TGCGCCAGCAGCCAGGAGCCGGGACTCCAATACGAGCAGTACTTC. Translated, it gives CASSQEPGLQYEQYF.